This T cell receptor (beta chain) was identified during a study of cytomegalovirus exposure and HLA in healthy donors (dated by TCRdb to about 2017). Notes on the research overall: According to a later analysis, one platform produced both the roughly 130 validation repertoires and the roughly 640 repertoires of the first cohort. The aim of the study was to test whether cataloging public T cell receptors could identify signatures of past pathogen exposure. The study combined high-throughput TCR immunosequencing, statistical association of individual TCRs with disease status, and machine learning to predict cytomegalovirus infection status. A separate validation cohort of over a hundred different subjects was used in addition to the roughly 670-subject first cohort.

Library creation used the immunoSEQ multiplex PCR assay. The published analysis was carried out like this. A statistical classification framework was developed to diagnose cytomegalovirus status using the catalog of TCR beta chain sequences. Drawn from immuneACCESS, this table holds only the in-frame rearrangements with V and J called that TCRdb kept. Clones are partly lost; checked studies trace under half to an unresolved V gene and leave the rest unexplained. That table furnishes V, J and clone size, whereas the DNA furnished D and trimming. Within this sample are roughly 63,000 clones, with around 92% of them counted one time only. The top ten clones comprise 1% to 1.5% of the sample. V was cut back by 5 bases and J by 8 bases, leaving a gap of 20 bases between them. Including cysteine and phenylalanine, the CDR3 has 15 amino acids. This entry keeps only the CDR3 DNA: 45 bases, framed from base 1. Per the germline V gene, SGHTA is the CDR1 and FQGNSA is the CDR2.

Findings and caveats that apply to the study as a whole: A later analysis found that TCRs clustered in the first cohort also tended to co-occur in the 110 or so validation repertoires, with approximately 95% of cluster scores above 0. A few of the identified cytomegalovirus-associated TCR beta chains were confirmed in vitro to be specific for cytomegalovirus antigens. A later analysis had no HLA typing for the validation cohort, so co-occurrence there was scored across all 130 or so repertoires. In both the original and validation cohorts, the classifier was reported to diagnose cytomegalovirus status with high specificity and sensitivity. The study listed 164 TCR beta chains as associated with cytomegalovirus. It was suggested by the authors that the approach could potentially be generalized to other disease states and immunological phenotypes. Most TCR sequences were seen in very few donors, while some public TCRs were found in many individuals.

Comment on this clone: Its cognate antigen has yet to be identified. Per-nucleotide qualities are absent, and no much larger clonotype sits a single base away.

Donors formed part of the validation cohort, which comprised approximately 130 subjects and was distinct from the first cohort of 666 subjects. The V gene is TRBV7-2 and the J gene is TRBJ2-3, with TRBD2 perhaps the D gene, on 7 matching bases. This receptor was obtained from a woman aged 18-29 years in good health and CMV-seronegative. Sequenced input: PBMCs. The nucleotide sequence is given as TGTGCCAGCAGCCCCATTGGGGGGGGCGGGGGTACGCAGTATTTT. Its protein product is CASSPIGGGGGTQYF.